The rows below give T cell receptor beta chains drawn from one sample of a study of blood T cell repertoires in COVID-19. Assay: immunoSEQ multiplex PCR; the TCRdb copy retains only in-frame clones and omits some. Of hundreds of thousands of clones listed, approximately 86% are singletons. Specimen: PBMCs or T cells enriched from blood (not recorded which). Receptors were obtained from a woman aged 45-59 years who had recovered from COVID-19. CDR3s include the opening cysteine and the closing phenylalanine or tryptophan. Each record gives: clone size, V gene, J gene, D gene, CDR3 DNA, CDR3 protein. The D gene is left open where the match is weak. Clone size is shown for a subset of rows, as once, few, many or a class of expanded clone.

size: -; V: TRBV30; J: TRBJ2-3; D: TRBD2; DNA: TGTGCCTGGACGCTAGCGGGGGACACAGATACGCAGTATTTT; CDR3: CAWTLAGDTDTQYF
size: once; V: TRBV5-1; J: TRBJ2-1; D: TRBD1; DNA: TGCGCCAGCAGCGCACAGGGGACCTACAATGAGCAGTTCTTC; CDR3: CASSAQGTYNEQFF
size: few; V: TRBV9; J: TRBJ1-2; D: TRBD1; DNA: TGTGCCAGCAGCGGACAGGGGAGAAAGGGGGCGAGCGGCGGCTATGGCTACACCTTC; CDR3: CASSGQGRKGASGGYGYTF
size: -; V: TRBV5-1; J: TRBJ2-1; D: TRBD2; DNA: TGCGCCAGCAGAGGGGAGGGGTCAATTTACAATGAGCAGTTCTTC; CDR3: CASRGEGSIYNEQFF
size: -; V: TRBV5-1; J: TRBJ2-3; D: TRBD1; DNA: TGCGCCAGCAGCCCGTTCCCCCGGACAGGGGGCACAGATACGCAGTATTTT; CDR3: CASSPFPRTGGTDTQYF
size: -; V: TRBV29-1; J: TRBJ1-4; D: -; DNA: TGCAGCGTTAACAGAGGGGGTAATGAAAAACTGTTTTTT; CDR3: CSVNRGGNEKLFF
size: -; V: TRBV6-2/TRBV6-3; J: TRBJ1-6; D: -; DNA: TGTGCCAGCAGTTACTCGGACGGAGGCCTACCCCTCCACTTT; CDR3: CASSYSDGGLPLHF
size: -; V: TRBV28; J: TRBJ1-5; D: TRBD1; DNA: TGTGCCAGCAGTTTAGGAGGGGGCATTCGGGCCCAGCATTTT; CDR3: CASSLGGGIRAQHF
size: -; V: TRBV6-5; J: TRBJ2-7; D: TRBD2; DNA: TGTGCCAGCAGTCCTAGCGGGAGCTCCTACGAGCAGTACTTC; CDR3: CASSPSGSSYEQYF
size: once; V: TRBV7-8; J: TRBJ2-1; D: TRBD2; DNA: TGTGCCAGCAGCCCGGGACTAGCGGTATACAATGAGCAGTTCTTC; CDR3: CASSPGLAVYNEQFF
size: -; V: TRBV30; J: TRBJ1-4; D: -; DNA: TGTGCCTGGAGTCGGCAGGGTGGGGAAAAACTGTTTTTT; CDR3: CAWSRQGGEKLFF
size: -; V: TRBV6-5; J: TRBJ1-2; D: -; DNA: TGTGCCAGCAGCTGGACGACAGGAACGGCCGGCTACACCTTC; CDR3: CASSWTTGTAGYTF
size: -; V: TRBV7-6; J: TRBJ2-5; D: -; DNA: TGTGCCAGCAGCTCTACCAGGGGCGAGACCCAGTACTTC; CDR3: CASSSTRGETQYF
size: -; V: TRBV12-3/TRBV12-4; J: TRBJ1-2; D: TRBD1; DNA: TGTGCCAGCAAACCGACAGGGTACTATGGCTACACCTTC; CDR3: CASKPTGYYGYTF
size: -; V: TRBV28; J: TRBJ1-6; D: TRBD1; DNA: TGTGCCAGCAGTCGACAGGGGGATGCACCCCTCCACTTT; CDR3: CASSRQGDAPLHF
size: -; V: TRBV7-2; J: TRBJ1-5; D: TRBD1; DNA: TGTGCCAGCAGCAAAGACAGGGAGGGCAATCAGCCCCAGCATTTT; CDR3: CASSKDREGNQPQHF
size: -; V: TRBV19; J: TRBJ2-3; D: TRBD2; DNA: TGTGCCAGTAGTATGAGCGGGAGGGGCGCTAGCACAGATACGCAGTATTTT; CDR3: CASSMSGRGASTDTQYF
size: -; V: TRBV18; J: TRBJ2-7; D: TRBD1; DNA: TGTGCCAGCTCACCCCGAGGGGACAGGCGCTCCTACGAGCAGTACTTC; CDR3: CASSPRGDRRSYEQYF
size: -; V: TRBV7-2; J: TRBJ2-3; D: -; DNA: TGTGCCAGCAGCTTAGCGCGCTTTCTCCCCCAGGGCACAGATACGCAGTATTTT; CDR3: CASSLARFLPQGTDTQYF
size: -; V: TRBV28; J: TRBJ2-5; D: -; DNA: TGTGCCAGCAGTTTATACGGGGGAGAGACCCAGTACTTC; CDR3: CASSLYGGETQYF
size: -; V: TRBV27; J: TRBJ1-2; D: -; DNA: TGTGCCAGCAGCACCGACAGGTGGGGCTATGGCTACACCTTC; CDR3: CASSTDRWGYGYTF
size: few; V: TRBV18; J: TRBJ1-1; D: -; DNA: TGTGCCAGCTCACCAATGGGAGGACAGAACACTGAAGCTTTCTTT; CDR3: CASSPMGGQNTEAFF
size: -; V: TRBV5-1; J: TRBJ2-1; D: -; DNA: TGCGCCAGCAGCTTGGGGGGTAGAGGGAATTACAATGAGCAGTTCTTC; CDR3: CASSLGGRGNYNEQFF
size: -; V: TRBV4-2; J: TRBJ1-1; D: TRBD1; DNA: TGTGCCAGCAGCCAAGCCCAGGGGGCAGGGAACACTGAAGCTTTCTTT; CDR3: CASSQAQGAGNTEAFF
size: -; V: TRBV7-9; J: TRBJ1-5; D: TRBD1; DNA: TGTGCCAGCAGCTTAGCATCTAGGGACAGAAATCAGCCCCAGCATTTT; CDR3: CASSLASRDRNQPQHF
size: -; V: TRBV7-8; J: TRBJ2-3; D: -; DNA: TGTGCCAGCAGCCCCCCCCGGGTAGATACGCAGTATTTT; CDR3: CASSPPRVDTQYF
size: -; V: TRBV28; J: TRBJ1-6; D: TRBD1; DNA: TGTGCCAGCAGCTTGGACAGGGTTAGAGCACCCCTCCACTTT; CDR3: CASSLDRVRAPLHF
size: -; V: TRBV7-9; J: TRBJ1-5; D: -; DNA: TGTGCCAGCAGCTTTCCGGATCAGCCCCAGCATTTT; CDR3: CASSFPDQPQHF
size: -; V: TRBV6-2/TRBV6-3; J: TRBJ2-7; D: TRBD2; DNA: TGTGCCAGCAGTTACCGGACTAGCGGAAACTACGAGCAGTACTTC; CDR3: CASSYRTSGNYEQYF
size: -; V: TRBV19; J: TRBJ2-1; D: TRBD2; DNA: TGTGCCAGTAGACCGACTAGCGGTGACTACAATGAGCAGTTCTTC; CDR3: CASRPTSGDYNEQFF
size: -; V: TRBV11-2; J: TRBJ1-1; D: -; DNA: TGTGCCAGCAGCTTCGCGATCGGTAGGGGTCGAACTGAAGCTTTCTTT; CDR3: CASSFAIGRGRTEAFF
size: -; V: TRBV30; J: TRBJ1-2; D: TRBD1; DNA: TGTGCCTGGACACGGACAGGTGGAGAACATGGCTACACCTTC; CDR3: CAWTRTGGEHGYTF
size: -; V: TRBV5-1; J: TRBJ2-2; D: -; DNA: TGCGCCAGCACCGGGACTCGGAACACCGGGGAGCTGTTTTTT; CDR3: CASTGTRNTGELFF
size: -; V: TRBV19; J: TRBJ2-1; D: TRBD2; DNA: TGTGCCAGTAGTGCACGGACTAGCGGGAAATACAATGAGCAGTTCTTC; CDR3: CASSARTSGKYNEQFF
size: -; V: TRBV24-1; J: TRBJ2-2; D: -; DNA: TGTGCCACCAGTGATCCCCCAGGGTCCGGGGAGCTGTTTTTT; CDR3: CATSDPPGSGELFF
size: -; V: TRBV14; J: TRBJ2-1; D: TRBD2; DNA: TGTGCCAGCAGCCAAGGGGGACTAGCGGGAGTCAATGAGCAGTTCTTC; CDR3: CASSQGGLAGVNEQFF
size: -; V: TRBV21-1; J: TRBJ1-2; D: -; DNA: TGTGCCAGCAGCAAGGTTGGCAGCGGCGGCTACACCTTC; CDR3: CASSKVGSGGYTF
size: -; V: TRBV5-6; J: TRBJ2-7; D: -; DNA: TGTGCCAGCAGCTTGAAATACAGTGCTACCTACGAGCAGTACTTC; CDR3: CASSLKYSATYEQYF
size: -; V: TRBV14; J: TRBJ1-2; D: -; DNA: TGTGCCAGCAGCCAAAGCCGGGGGGGTTCCCACACCTTC; CDR3: CASSQSRGGSHTF
size: -; V: TRBV2; J: TRBJ2-7; D: -; DNA: TGTGCCAGCAGTGAGTTGGGGGCAGATCCCCACGAGCAGTACTTC; CDR3: CASSELGADPHEQYF
size: -; V: TRBV9; J: TRBJ1-1; D: -; DNA: TGTGCCAGCAGCGTAGGCGGGAGCAACACTGAAGCTTTCTTT; CDR3: CASSVGGSNTEAFF
size: -; V: TRBV19; J: TRBJ1-3; D: -; DNA: TGTGCCAGTAGTATGGCGGGTGGGCTTTATTGCGCCATATATTTT; CDR3: CASSMAGGLYCAIYF
size: -; V: TRBV7-3; J: TRBJ2-1; D: TRBD2; DNA: TGTGCCAGCAGCCCCACGGGAGGGCAATCCTACAATGAGCAGTTCTTC; CDR3: CASSPTGGQSYNEQFF
size: -; V: TRBV5-6; J: TRBJ1-2; D: TRBD1; DNA: TGTGCCAGCAGCTTATGGACAGGGACACCGCACTATGGCTACACCTTC; CDR3: CASSLWTGTPHYGYTF
size: -; V: TRBV21-1; J: TRBJ1-1; D: -; DNA: TGTGCCAGCAGCATCCCCACCAGGTATTTGAACACTGAAGCTTTCTTT; CDR3: CASSIPTRYLNTEAFF
size: -; V: TRBV3-1/TRBV3-2; J: TRBJ1-6; D: -; DNA: TGTGCCAGCAGCCTTATCAGGGTGAAGGAATCACCCCTCCACTTT; CDR3: CASSLIRVKESPLHF
size: once; V: TRBV19; J: TRBJ1-2; D: -; DNA: TGTGCCAGTAGTTCTCTAGGGGAAAGGGGATATGGCTACACCTTC; CDR3: CASSSLGERGYGYTF
size: -; V: TRBV6-5; J: TRBJ1-1; D: TRBD1; DNA: TGTGCCAGCAGGGGACAGGGTTCGGAGAACACTGAAGCTTTCTTT; CDR3: CASRGQGSENTEAFF